Following are 16 T cell receptor beta chains from one sample sequenced in a study of cytomegalovirus exposure and HLA in healthy donors. PCR amplification relied on 60 Vbeta primers (plus 13 Jbeta primers). The table came from immunoSEQ multiplex PCR; TCRdb's copy has only in-frame clones and leaves some out. The table includes 210,000 or so clones, roughly 80% detected once. Sequenced sample: PBMCs. The receptors were sampled from a girl aged 10 to 17 in good health and CMV-seronegative.

This clone was recorded a few times. The chain uses TRBV7-9 and TRBJ1-1; TRBD1 might be the D (6 bases). Trimming left V 6 bases short and J 0 bases short, with 17 bases between. The germline CDR1 and CDR2 sequences are SEHNR and FQNEAQ (reference sequence). This CDR3 spans 16 amino acids. CDR3 residues: CASSLAGGGVNTEAFF. The CDR3 coding sequence is TGTGCCAGCAGTCTAGCGGGAGGGGGAGTGAACACTGAAGCTTTCTTT.

The V call is TRBV6-1, the J call TRBJ1-3; D not certain. The V and J ends lost 4 bases and 1 base respectively, with 8 bases between them. Per germline, CDR1 MNHNS and CDR2 SASEGT. This CDR3 comprises 14 residues. The CDR3 coding sequence is TGTGCCAGCAGTGTGGAGGGTTCTGGAAACACCATATATTTT. It is translated as CASSVEGSGNTIYF.

The rearrangement uses TRBV21-1 and TRBJ2-7; the tabulated D call, TRBD1, remains unverified against the DNA. TRBV21-1 corresponds to a pseudogene. The CDR3 runs to 15 residues. The CDR3 sequence is CASSVYRGQGYEQYF. CDR3 bases: TGTGCCAGCAGCGTCTACAGGGGGCAAGGCTACGAGCAGTACTTC.

The genes are TRBV29-1 and TRBJ2-1; D possibly corresponds to TRBD2 (5 bases). The CDR3 runs to 14 residues. Germline loops: CDR1 SQVTM, CDR2 ANQGSEA. With 4 bases removed from V and 7 bases from J, the gap between germline ends came to 17 bases. The CDR3 protein is CSVAGLLDGNEQFF. The DNA for the CDR3 is TGCAGCGTTGCGGGATTACTCGACGGTAATGAGCAGTTCTTC.

V usage is TRBV19 and J usage is TRBJ2-1; 11 positions agree with TRBD2. Germline-derived CDR1 and CDR2 are LNHDA and SQIVND (reference sequence). The CDR3 covers 18 residues. With V trimmed by 5 bases and J by 0 bases, 9 bases remained unmatched. DNA of the CDR3: TGTGCCAGTAGTGGGGAGATTAGCGGGAGGGTCTCCTACAATGAGCAGTTCTTC. Translation: CASSGEISGRVSYNEQFF.

This rearrangement joins TRBV2 to TRBJ1-2; tentatively, D is TRBD1 (5 bases). The germline V gene encodes CDR1 SNHLY and CDR2 FYNNEI. Trimming took off 3 bases at V and 5 bases at J, with 7 bases between the two ends. The CDR3 loop spans 12 amino acids. The CDR3 DNA is TGTGCCAGCAGTGAGGAGGGGTATGGCTACACCTTC. Amino acids: CASSEEGYGYTF.

The chain recombines TRBV30 with TRBJ2-1; D possibly corresponds to TRBD2 (6 bases). The ends were cut back, 4 bases at V and 0 bases at J, with 13 bases in the middle. Per the germline V gene, CDR1 is GTSNPN and CDR2 is SVGIG (reference sequence). CDR3 length: 15 residues. CDR3 amino acids: CAWNGGVSSYNEQFF. The CDR3 bases are TGTGCCTGGAACGGCGGGGTAAGCTCCTACAATGAGCAGTTCTTC.

This clone occurred once. The chain joins TRBV7-7 to TRBJ2-2, with D maybe TRBD1 (5 bases). The CDR3 spans 15 residues. From germline, CDR1 is SSHAT and CDR2 FNYEAQ (reference sequence). The ends were cut back, 5 bases at V and 7 bases at J, with 17 bases in the middle. The DNA of the CDR3 is TGTGCCAGCAGCCCGACCATAGACACAGGCGGGGAGCTGTTTTTT. This translates into CASSPTIDTGGELFF.

The chain is built from TRBV4-1 and TRBJ2-7; TRBD1 aligns across 7 bases. With 1 base clipped from V and 2 bases from J, the junction kept 14 bases outside the gene matches. Germline CDR1 reads MGHRA; CDR2 reads YSYEKL. The length of the CDR3 is 18 residues. The CDR3 coding sequence is TGCGCCAGCAGCCAAGTTTTACAAACACAGGGGAATCCCTACGAGCAGTACTTC. Translating gives CASSQVLQTQGNPYEQYF.

The rearrangement links TRBV2 to TRBJ2-1, with a possible D match to TRBD2 (6 bases). Germline values: CDR1 SNHLY, CDR2 FYNNEI. The CDR3 spans 11 residues. Trimming shortened V by 6 bases and J by 13 bases, and 13 bases separated the two germline ends. The CDR3 bases are TGTGCCAGCAGGGAGGGAGATCCCCAGTTCTTC. It encodes CASREGDPQFF.

The rearrangement joins TRBV23-1 to TRBJ1-1; 7 nucleotides agree with TRBD1. TRBV23-1 is an open reading frame, and its role is uncertain. The trim removed 3 bases at V and 0 bases at J, leaving 7 bases unmatched. This CDR3 is 16 amino acids long. The CDR3 here is CASSQRDRDVNTEAFF. The CDR3 DNA reads TGCGCCAGCAGTCAGCGGGACAGAGATGTGAACACTGAAGCTTTCTTT.

The gene calls are TRBV6-1 and TRBJ1-2; D gene ambiguous. V gave up 1 base and J gave up 3 bases, with 12 bases separating them. Germline V gene data show CDR1 as MNHNS and CDR2 as SASEGT. The CDR3 loop spans 15 amino acids. The CDR3 spells CASSEGYPEDYGYTF. The DNA for the CDR3 is TGTGCCAGCAGTGAAGGGTACCCTGAGGACTATGGCTACACCTTC.

The chain couples TRBV9 to TRBJ2-4; D gene ambiguous. CDR1 is SGDLS, CDR2 YYNGEE, per germline. This CDR3 contains 13 residues. V was clipped by 3 bases and J by 12 bases, with 16 bases between them. The CDR3 nucleotides are TGTGCCAGCAGCGACTATCCGGGTTCGGGTCAGTACTTC. Translation gives CASSDYPGSGQYF. The whole variable domain, remainder taken from reference TRBV9 and TRBJ2-4, is DSGVTQTPKHLITATGQRVTLRCSPRSGDLSVYWYQQSLDQGLQFLIQYYNGEERAKGNILERFSAQQFPDLHSELNLSSLELGDSALYFCASSDYPGSGQYFGAGTRLSVL.

The chain combines TRBV7-8 with TRBJ2-1; 8 positions match TRBD2. The V segment lost 8 bases and the J segment 5 bases; nucleotides outside the gene matches: 11. The CDR3 length is 15 residues. Looked up from germline, CDR1 is SGHVS and CDR2 is FQNEAQ. DNA of the CDR3: TGTGCCAGCTCCATTAGCGGGATCCCCCACAATGAGCAGTTCTTC. It is translated as CASSISGIPHNEQFF.

The chain recombines TRBV28 with TRBJ1-1; D might be TRBD1 (5 bases). Per the germline V gene, CDR1 is MDHEN and CDR2 is SYDVKM. The V and J ends lost 5 bases and 5 bases respectively, with 21 bases between them. This CDR3 spans 16 amino acids. The CDR3 loop reads CASSPEYITGETEAFF. The CDR3 DNA reads as TGTGCCAGCAGTCCTGAGTACATTACAGGTGAGACTGAAGCTTTCTTT.

The CDR3 nucleotides are TGCGCCAGCAGTGTGGTTAGCGGGAGGGCCAGGGATGAGCAGTTCTTC. Protein sequence: CASSVVSGRARDEQFF. The genes are TRBV10-1 and TRBJ2-1; TRBD2 agrees at 11 bases. With 4 bases clipped from V and 8 bases from J, the junction kept 10 bases outside the gene matches. Germline loops: CDR1 WNHNN, CDR2 SYGVQD (reference sequence). This CDR3 has 16 amino acids.